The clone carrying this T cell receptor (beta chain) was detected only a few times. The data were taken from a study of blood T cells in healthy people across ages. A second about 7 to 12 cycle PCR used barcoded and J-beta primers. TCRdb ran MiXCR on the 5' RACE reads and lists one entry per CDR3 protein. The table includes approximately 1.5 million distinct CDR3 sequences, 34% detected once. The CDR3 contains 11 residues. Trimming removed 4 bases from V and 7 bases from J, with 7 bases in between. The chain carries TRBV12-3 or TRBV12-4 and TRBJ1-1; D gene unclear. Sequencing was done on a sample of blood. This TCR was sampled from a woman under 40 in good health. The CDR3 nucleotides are TGTGCCAGCAGTTCCGGATATGAAGCTTTCTTT. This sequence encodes CASSSGYEAFF.